This passage covers 8 T cell receptor beta chains from one sample sequenced in a study of OX40 agonist ivuxolimab in advanced cancers. Library preparation used the immunoSEQ multiplex PCR assay. This immuneACCESS table, as held by TCRdb, lists in-frame sequences with V and J called but not all clones. Of the missing ones, under half trace to an unresolved V gene in checked studies; the others have no known cause. For this sample the table gives around 66,000 clones, of which roughly 84% were detected only once. Roughly 4.2% of the sample is held by the ten biggest clonotypes. Here the sequenced sample was CD4+ or CD8+ T cells sorted from blood, taken in a trial of the OX40 agonist ivuxolimab. The receptors originated from an adult with an advanced solid tumor such as melanoma, head and neck, liver or kidney cancer.

This chain links TRBV5-4 with TRBJ2-5, with 11 bases fitting TRBD2. The trim removed 4 bases at V and 4 bases at J, leaving 9 bases unmatched. Per the germline V gene, CDR1 is SGHNT and CDR2 is YYREEE (reference sequence). This CDR3 contains 16 residues. The CDR3 DNA follows: TGTGCCAGCAGCGGGACTAGCGGACAAAATGGAGAGACCCAGTACTTC. It encodes CASSGTSGQNGETQYF.

The chain is built from TRBV9 and TRBJ2-3, with D hard to call. Germline V gene sequence: CDR1 SGDLS, CDR2 YYNGEE. The CDR3 totals 17 residues. The V end lost 0 bases, the J end lost 2 bases, and 16 bases lay between the germline ends. For the CDR3, the DNA is TGTGCCAGCAGCGTAGAAGGGCAGAGGAATCCCACAGATACGCAGTATTTT. This sequence encodes CASSVEGQRNPTDTQYF.

The chain combines TRBV28 with TRBJ2-3; a possible D gene is TRBD2 (6 bases). Trimming cost V 6 bases and J 3 bases, with 25 bases left between them. The germline V gene has CDR1 MDHEN and CDR2 SYDVKM. This CDR3 is built from 18 residues. CDR3: CASSHGLQGGGTTDTQYF. The CDR3 bases are TGTGCCAGCAGCCATGGGTTGCAGGGAGGTGGCACGACAGATACGCAGTATTTT.

The chain recombines TRBV5-6 with TRBJ1-2; tentatively, D is TRBD1 (6 bases). CDR1 is SGHDT, CDR2 YYEEEE, per germline. This CDR3 region has 12 residues. V dropped 0 bases and J dropped 9 bases, with 9 bases sitting between them. CDR3 protein: CASSLGTGSYTF. CDR3 nucleotides: TGTGCCAGCAGCTTGGGAACAGGGAGCTACACCTTC.

This clone has just one count. V gene TRBV10-3 combines with J gene TRBJ2-1; 8 bases match TRBD2. The V and J ends lost 3 bases and 2 bases, in that order; junction bases with no gene match: 6. This CDR3 comprises 16 residues. CDR1 and CDR2 (germline): ENHRY, SYGVKD. CDR3 DNA: TGTGCCATCAGTGACTCGGGGGGGGAGGCCTACAATGAGCAGTTCTTC. Translated, it gives CAISDSGGEAYNEQFF.

In this sample, this clone turned up a few times. The J gene is TRBJ1-2, the V gene TRBV20-1; D possibly corresponds to TRBD1 (5 bases). Trimming shortened V by 3 bases and J by 8 bases, and 10 bases separated the two germline ends. The CDR3 contains 11 residues. Germline V lookup: CDR1 DFQATT, CDR2 SNEGSKA (reference sequence). Here the CDR3 DNA reads TGCAGTGCTAGTGGTTGGGGGGGCTACACCTTC. This gives the protein CSASGWGGYTF.

V gene TRBV2 combines with J gene TRBJ2-4; no reliable D call. This CDR3 contains 13 residues. CDR1 is SNHLY and CDR2 is FYNNEI in the germline V gene. V lost 2 bases to trimming and J lost 5 bases, with 7 bases between them. The CDR3 loop reads CASSESPQNIQYF. The CDR3 coding sequence is TGTGCCAGCAGTGAATCTCCGCAAAACATTCAGTACTTC. Full variable domain (remainder filled in from reference TRBV2 and TRBJ2-4): EPEVTQTPSHQVTQMGQEVILRCVPISNHLYFYWYRQILGQKVEFLVSFYNNEISEKSEIFDDQFSVERPDGSNFTLKIRSTKLEDSAMYFCASSESPQNIQYFGAGTRLSVL.

This clone was picked up one time. J is TRBJ1-2 and V is TRBV5-1, with 8 bases fitting TRBD1. Per the germline V gene, CDR1 is SGHRS and CDR2 is YFSETQ. The V segment lost 1 base and the J segment 8 bases; nucleotides outside the gene matches: 7. This CDR3 is 14 amino acids long. The CDR3 loop reads CASSLSGGVGGYTF. The CDR3 DNA reads TGCGCCAGCAGCTTGTCAGGGGGCGTCGGAGGCTACACCTTC.